These 26 T cell receptor beta chains share one sample of origin, sequenced in a study of CD8 T cells in acute hepatitis C reinfection. Sequencing used immunoSEQ multiplex PCR; TCRdb keeps in-frame clones, though not all of them. The table records approximately 40,000 clones, approximately 83% of them present only once. The sample's time point: naive CD8 control sorted from an acute-time-point sample. Input material: naive CD8+ T cells from PBMCs. These receptors were taken from a young woman who spontaneously cleared hepatitis C infection.

This clone was counted only a few times. J is TRBJ2-7 and V is TRBV4-1, with D unclear. The CDR3 sequence is 12 residues long. The germline CDR1 and CDR2 sequences are MGHRA and YSYEKL. V lost 0 bases to trimming and J lost 6 bases, with 6 bases between them. The DNA of the CDR3 is TGCGCCAGCAGCCAAGATACATCCGAGCAGTACTTC. Translated: CASSQDTSEQYF.

The chain carries TRBV6-5 and TRBJ2-2, with D maybe TRBD1 (6 bases). Trimming took 7 bases from V and 4 from J, leaving 10 bases between them. The CDR3 has 13 residues. Germline loops: CDR1 MNHEY, CDR2 SVGAGI. CDR3 coding DNA: TGTGCCAGCATGTGGGGGCCCACCGGGGAGCTGTTTTTT. Translated: CASMWGPTGELFF.

CDR3 coding DNA: TGTGCCAGCAGTCTCGGGACTGCGGGGAATGAGCAGTTCTTC. Its protein product is CASSLGTAGNEQFF. This sequence joins TRBV27 and TRBJ2-1; TRBD2 is a possible D gene (6 bases). Trimming pared 5 bases from V and 7 bases from J, leaving 15 bases between. Germline CDR1 and CDR2: MNHEY and SMNVEV (reference sequence). This CDR3 has 14 residues.

This clone was picked up a small number of times. The chain carries TRBV4-1 and TRBJ1-5; 7 bases are a match to TRBD1. The CDR3 is 15 residues long. Per the germline V gene, CDR1 is MGHRA and CDR2 is YSYEKL. The ends lost 4 bases at V and 3 bases at J; junction bases unmatched: 6. The CDR3, as DNA: TGCGCCAGCAGCCTGATCGACAGGGACAATCAGCCCCAGCATTTT. Amino acid sequence: CASSLIDRDNQPQHF.

This sequence joins TRBV11-2 and TRBJ2-7; D ambiguous. Germline V gene sequence: CDR1 SGHAT, CDR2 FQNNGV. The CDR3 runs 14 residues. The germline V and J ends were trimmed by 4 bases and 3 bases, with 13 bases remaining between them. CDR3 sequence: CASSSPGLGYEQYF. The CDR3 DNA reads as TGTGCCAGCAGCTCCCCAGGCTTAGGCTACGAGCAGTACTTC.

This chain connects TRBV7-3 to TRBJ2-1; D gene unclear. The germline V gene encodes CDR1 SGHTA and CDR2 FQGTGA. The CDR3 contains 12 residues. V lost 3 bases and J 6 bases, leaving 6 bases between the germline ends. For the CDR3, the DNA is TGTGCCAGCAGCTTCCCGGGCAATGAGCAGTTCTTC. This codes for CASSFPGNEQFF.

In this sample, this clone turned up a few times. The chain employs TRBV4-1 and TRBJ1-1; 10 bases align to TRBD1. Trimming took 4 bases from V and 7 from J; bases not matched to a gene: 9. CDR1 MGHRA and CDR2 YSYEKL come from the germline V gene. This CDR3 spans 15 amino acids. The CDR3 reads CASSRDRGLEGEAFF. CDR3 nucleotides: TGCGCCAGCAGCCGGGACAGGGGTCTCGAGGGTGAAGCTTTCTTT.

V gene TRBV15 combines with J gene TRBJ2-7; possibly TRBD1 for D (6 bases). Germline V lookup: CDR1 LNHNV, CDR2 YYDKDF (reference sequence). The CDR3 is 15 residues long. V was shortened by 6 bases and J by 2 bases, with 17 bases between the two germline ends. CDR3 loop: CATSYRDNPAYEQYF. The CDR3 nucleotides are TGTGCCACCAGTTATCGGGACAACCCCGCCTACGAGCAGTACTTC.

The chain combines TRBV27 with TRBJ2-7; D unresolved. The CDR3 extends over 13 amino acids. Germline V lookup: CDR1 MNHEY, CDR2 SMNVEV (reference sequence). Deletions cut 8 bases from V and 2 bases from J, with 13 bases between. CDR3 in DNA: TGTGCCAGCGCGGTGGGCCCAGCCTACGAGCAGTACTTC. Its translation: CASAVGPAYEQYF.

This clone was found a few times. V and J are TRBV5-4 and TRBJ1-5; D is possibly TRBD1 (5 bases). V lost 4 bases to trimming and J lost 4 bases, with 12 bases between them. CDR1 is SGHNT and CDR2 is YYREEE in the germline V gene (reference sequence). This CDR3 spans 14 amino acids. The CDR3 spells CASSIRQTNQPQHF. CDR3 DNA: TGTGCCAGCAGCATCCGACAGACTAATCAGCCCCAGCATTTT. Based on the CDR3 plus reference TRBV5-4 and TRBJ1-5, the full variable domain is ETGVTQSPTHLIKTRGQQVTLRCSSQSGHNTVSWYQQALGQGPQFIFQYYREEENGRGNFPPRFSGLQFPNYSSELNVNALELDDSALYLCASSIRQTNQPQHFGDGTRLSIL.

The chain uses TRBV5-4 and TRBJ2-7, with 15 nucleotides matching TRBD2. The CDR3 is 16 amino acids. V dropped 4 bases and J dropped 4; count of bases not matched to a gene: 6. CDR1 is SGHNT and CDR2 is YYREEE in the germline V gene (reference sequence). CDR3 coding DNA: TGTGCCAGCAGCGGTCCGGGACTAGCGGGAGGTTACGAGCAGTACTTC. Protein product: CASSGPGLAGGYEQYF.

This clone was detected a few times. Sequence at one end of the junction differs from germline and may be a read error. The chain has TRBV27 and TRBJ2-7, with TRBD2 identical over 9 bases. This CDR3 comprises 15 residues. In germline, CDR1 is MNHEY, CDR2 SMNVEV (reference sequence). CDR3: CASSLSAGGRYEQYF. The CDR3 DNA reads TGTGCCAGCAGTCTATCAGCGGGAGGACGTTACGAGCAGTACTTC.

CDR3 nucleotides: TGTGCCAGCAGCGAGGGGAACACTGAAGCTTTCTTT. Protein sequence: CASSEGNTEAFF. The chain joins TRBV11-3 to TRBJ1-1; the D is unclear. Germline V gene data show CDR1 as SGHNT and CDR2 as YENEEA. The CDR3 runs to 12 residues. Trimming took 5 bases from V and 1 from J, leaving 5 bases between them. Together with reference TRBV11-3 and TRBJ1-1, the CDR3 gives the full variable domain: EAGVVQSPRYKIIEKKQPVAFWCNPISGHNTLYWYLQNLGQGPELLIRYENEEAVDDSQLPKDRFSAERLKGVDSTLKIQPAELGDSAVYLCASSEGNTEAFFGQGTRLTVV.

The chain employs TRBV6-1 and TRBJ1-2; D might be TRBD1 (5 bases). This CDR3 has 11 amino acids. Germline V gene data show CDR1 as MNHNS and CDR2 as SASEGT. The V and J ends lost 8 bases and 6 bases respectively, with 10 bases between them. The CDR3 spells CASFQGDGYTF. Here the CDR3 DNA reads TGTGCCAGCTTCCAGGGAGATGGCTACACCTTC.

The rearrangement links TRBV5-1 to TRBJ2-3; TRBD1 agrees at 8 bases. CDR1 and CDR2 from the germline V gene are SGHRS and YFSETQ. The CDR3 loop spans 15 amino acids. After removal of 0 bases from V and 4 bases from J, the junction contained 4 bases not matched to a gene. The CDR3 loop reads CASSLGQGFPDTQYF. The CDR3 region has the DNA TGCGCCAGCAGCTTGGGACAGGGGTTCCCAGATACGCAGTATTTT.

V gene TRBV9 combines with J gene TRBJ2-2; no clear D. Germline V CDR1 and CDR2: SGDLS, YYNGEE. This CDR3 has 12 amino acids. Trimming removed 0 bases at V and 6 bases at J, with 3 bases between. The CDR3 sequence: CASSVEAGELFF. CDR3 DNA: TGTGCCAGCAGCGTAGAGGCCGGGGAGCTGTTTTTT.

This sequence joins TRBV13 and TRBJ2-3, with 7 bases that match TRBD2. J was trimmed by 7 bases and V by 4 bases; bases with no gene match: 11. The CDR3 totals 15 residues. Germline V gene data show CDR1 as PRHDT and CDR2 as FYEKMQ (reference sequence). CDR3 residues: CASSSDGMGGYTQYF. The CDR3 nucleotides read TGTGCCAGCAGCTCCGACGGGATGGGGGGGTATACGCAGTATTTT.

This chain connects TRBV9 to TRBJ1-4; D gene unclear. This CDR3 has 15 amino acids. Germline V CDR1 and CDR2: SGDLS, YYNGEE. The V end was cut by 0 bases, the J end by 8 bases, with 14 bases between. In nucleotides, the CDR3 is TGTGCCAGCAGCGTAGAGGGCCGGTTGGAGGAAAAACTGTTTTTT. Protein product: CASSVEGRLEEKLFF.

This clone was seen just once. The chain recombines TRBV7-8 with TRBJ1-1; D ambiguous. The CDR3 loop spans 14 amino acids. The germline V and J ends were trimmed by 8 bases and 4 bases, with 17 bases remaining between them. Germline assignment: CDR1 SGHVS and CDR2 FQNEAQ. The CDR3 coding sequence is TGTGCCAGCCGTCTCAGGAGTAAGGCCACTGAAGCTTTCTTT. Amino acids: CASRLRSKATEAFF.

The chain couples TRBV27 to TRBJ2-3; 11 positions match TRBD2. V gave up 3 bases and J gave up 4 bases; unmatched junction bases: 3. Germline V lookup: CDR1 MNHEY, CDR2 SMNVEV (reference sequence). This CDR3 is built from 15 residues. Here the CDR3 DNA reads TGTGCCAGCAGTTTTAGCGGGAGGGTTCCAGATACGCAGTATTTT. It codes for CASSFSGRVPDTQYF.

This sequence joins TRBV13 and TRBJ2-7, with 7 bases lining up with TRBD2. Germline V lookup: CDR1 PRHDT, CDR2 FYEKMQ (reference sequence). The CDR3 contains 14 residues. The trim removed 5 bases at V and 2 bases at J, leaving 6 bases unmatched. DNA of the CDR3: TGTGCCAGCAGCAGGCGGACTAGGGCCTACGAGCAGTACTTC. The encoded protein is CASSRRTRAYEQYF.

This clone was observed a single time. The chain recombines TRBV27 with TRBJ1-5; 8 bases match TRBD1. The J segment lost 5 bases and the V segment lost 6 bases, leaving 12 bases of the junction unmatched. Per germline, CDR1 MNHEY and CDR2 SMNVEV (reference sequence). CDR3 length equals 16 residues. The CDR3 DNA reads as TGTGCCAGCAGGGGTACAGGGGGGCCCCTCCATCAGCCCCAGCATTTT. Protein: CASRGTGGPLHQPQHF.

The gene calls are TRBV15 and TRBJ2-1; D might be TRBD2 (6 bases). Germline assignment: CDR1 LNHNV and CDR2 YYDKDF (reference sequence). The CDR3 has 13 amino acids. V was pared by 8 bases and J by 4 bases, with 12 bases between. CDR3: CATGDFFYNEQFF. DNA of the CDR3: TGTGCCACCGGGGACTTTTTTTACAATGAGCAGTTCTTC.

The genes are TRBV11-1 and TRBJ2-7; TRBD1 aligns across 9 bases. The V gene's germline CDR1 is SGHAT and CDR2 FQDESV (reference sequence). The CDR3 has 14 amino acids. The ends lost 4 bases at V and 4 bases at J; junction bases unmatched: 5. CDR3 sequence (DNA): TGTGCCAGCAGCTCATGGGACAGGGTATACGAGCAGTACTTC. Translating gives CASSSWDRVYEQYF.

In its sample, this clone is medium-sized. V and J are TRBV9 and TRBJ2-1; 10 nucleotides match TRBD2. The germline CDR1 and CDR2 sequences are SGDLS and YYNGEE. This CDR3 spans 16 amino acids. The junction had 9 bases not matched to a gene; V was cut back by 3 bases and J by 6 bases. The CDR3 is CASSDTGLAMGNEQFF. CDR3 coding DNA: TGTGCCAGCAGCGATACGGGACTAGCGATGGGCAATGAGCAGTTCTTC.

A word on this clone: The junction departs from germline at one end; a sequencing error may be responsible. The J gene is TRBJ2-1, the V gene TRBV6-5; 9 nucleotides agree with TRBD2. The CDR3 runs 16 residues. Per germline, CDR1 MNHEY and CDR2 SVGAGI. The CDR3: CASSHSGTSNYNEQFF. Here the CDR3 DNA reads TGTGCCAGCAGTCACTCCGGGACTAGCAACTACAATGAGCAGTTCTTC.